The entry that follows covers one T cell receptor (beta chain) sequence. Its cognate antigen is unknown. The entry originates in a study of T cell responses to AZD1222 COVID-19 vaccine. Study overall: Pooling was applied to second doses at about 4 or about 12 weeks.

Method: immunoSEQ multiplex PCR; TCRdb's copy keeps in-frame clones and lacks some. Of 89,000 or so clones listed, 80% to 90% are singletons. General study results and limits: Spike-specific TCR breadth and depth were elevated following two AZD1222 doses. Clonal diversity was possibly underestimated, and white British individuals and females predominated among donors. The repertoires were collected only after the peak T cell response.

This CDR3 contains 15 residues. Per germline, CDR1 LNHNV and CDR2 YYDKDF (reference sequence). V lost 1 base to trimming and J lost 3 bases, with 11 bases between them. The receptor was derived from an adult in good health. The sequencing here drew on peripheral blood, taken on day 0 of AZD1222 vaccination. V is TRBV15 and J is TRBJ2-3, with D possibly TRBD1 on 5 matching bases. The CDR3 is CATSRAGQGTDTQYF. CDR3 bases: TGTGCCACCAGCAGAGCGGGTCAGGGAACAGATACGCAGTATTTT.